This T cell receptor beta chain was retrieved from a study of blood T cells in healthy people across ages. Healthy Caucasian individuals from Russia aged about 6 to 90 served as donors. V was trimmed by 7 bases and J by 9 bases, leaving 7 bases between them. Looked up from germline, CDR1 is SNHLY and CDR2 is FYNNEI. The CDR3 loop spans 10 amino acids. A second PCR of about 7 to 11 cycles used a sample-barcoded 5' primer and a J-beta primer mix. TCRdb ran MiXCR on the 5' RACE reads and lists one entry per CDR3 protein. The data contain over a million distinct CDR3 sequences, less than 50% of them seen just once; the ten biggest clones take up around 18%.

V is TRBV2 and J is TRBJ2-1; D gene uncertain. Sequenced input: blood. The sequence came from a woman aged 60-75 years in good health. The CDR3 DNA follows: TGTGCCAGCAAGGGCCCTGAGCAGTTCTTC. It translates to CASKGPEQFF. The variable domain in full, completed from reference TRBV2 and TRBJ2-1, reads EPEVTQTPSHQVTQMGQEVILRCVPISNHLYFYWYRQILGQKVEFLVSFYNNEISEKSEIFDDQFSVERPDGSNFTLKIRSTKLEDSAMYFCASKGPEQFFGPGTRLTVL.